Listed here is a single TCR beta chain. Its antigen is still unknown. Base-call qualities are not available, and no considerably larger clone is one nucleotide away. This entry belongs to a study of control samples from healthy donors and cancer patients (dated by TCRdb to 2019 to 2021). Library generation was performed with the immunoSEQ multiplex PCR assay. The immuneACCESS repertoire file appears here via TCRdb, limited to in-frame rearrangements. These files lack a portion of the clones; in checked studies, under half of the deficit traces to unresolved V genes, and the cause of the others is not known. The sample table records 150,000 to 200,000 clones; around 91% of these occur just once. The ten biggest clones cover about 1.6% of the sample. This clonotype was obtained from a woman in her twenties or thirties in good health. Sequenced: blood.

The bases are TGCGCCAGCAGCCAAGTTTATGTGCGGGATTATAGCAATCAGCCCCAGCATTTT. Translated, this is CASSQVYVRDYSNQPQHF. The chain links TRBV4-1 with TRBJ1-5; the D gene cannot be named for sure. The CDR3 runs 18 residues from the cysteine to the phenylalanine. The sequence is cut down to CDR3 DNA, 54 bases in frame from base 1. V gives up 1 base and J gives up 0 bases, and the segment between their germline ends measures 16 bases. The germline V gene encodes CDR1 MGHRA and CDR2 YSYEKL.